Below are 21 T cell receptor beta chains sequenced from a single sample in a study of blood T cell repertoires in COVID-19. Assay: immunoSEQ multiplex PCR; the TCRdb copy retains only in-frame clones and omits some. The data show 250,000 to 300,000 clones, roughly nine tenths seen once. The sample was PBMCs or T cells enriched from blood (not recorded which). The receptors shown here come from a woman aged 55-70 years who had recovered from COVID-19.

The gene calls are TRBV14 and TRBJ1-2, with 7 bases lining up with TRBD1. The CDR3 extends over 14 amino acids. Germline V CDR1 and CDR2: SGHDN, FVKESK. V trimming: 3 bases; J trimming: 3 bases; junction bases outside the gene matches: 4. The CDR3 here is CASSQGTAYYGYTF. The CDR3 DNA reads TGTGCCAGCAGCCAGGGGACAGCCTACTATGGCTACACCTTC.

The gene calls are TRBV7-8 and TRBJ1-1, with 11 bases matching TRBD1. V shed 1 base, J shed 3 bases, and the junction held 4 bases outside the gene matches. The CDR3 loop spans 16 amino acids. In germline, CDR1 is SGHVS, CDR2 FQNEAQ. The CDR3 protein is CASSLEGQGVYTEAFF. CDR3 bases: TGTGCCAGCAGCTTAGAGGGACAGGGGGTTTACACTGAAGCTTTCTTT.

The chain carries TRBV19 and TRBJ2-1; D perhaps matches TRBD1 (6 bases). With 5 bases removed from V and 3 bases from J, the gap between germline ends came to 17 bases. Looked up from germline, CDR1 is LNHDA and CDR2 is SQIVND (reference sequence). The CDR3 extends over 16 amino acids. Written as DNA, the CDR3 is TGTGCCAGTAGTCCCTGGACAGACCAAATCTACAATGAGCAGTTCTTC. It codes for CASSPWTDQIYNEQFF. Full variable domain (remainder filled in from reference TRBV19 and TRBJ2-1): DGGITQSPKYLFRKEGQNVTLSCEQNLNHDAMYWYRQDPGQGLRLIYYSQIVNDFQKGDIAEGYSVSREKKESFPLTVTSAQKNPTAFYLCASSPWTDQIYNEQFFGPGTRLTVL.

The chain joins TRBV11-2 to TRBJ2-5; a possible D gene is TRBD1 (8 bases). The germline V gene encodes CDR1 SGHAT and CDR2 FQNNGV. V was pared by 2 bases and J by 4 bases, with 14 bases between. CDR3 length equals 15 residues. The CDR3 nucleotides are TGTGCCAGCAGCTTACGGTACAGGGGGGGAGAGACCCAGTACTTC. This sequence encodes CASSLRYRGGETQYF.

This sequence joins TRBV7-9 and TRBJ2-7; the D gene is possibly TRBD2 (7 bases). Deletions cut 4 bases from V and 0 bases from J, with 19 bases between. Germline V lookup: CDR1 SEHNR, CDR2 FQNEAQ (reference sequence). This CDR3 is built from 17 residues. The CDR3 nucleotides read TGTGCCAGCAGCTCCAGATCAGGGAGGGGGAGCTCCTACGAGCAGTACTTC. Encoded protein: CASSSRSGRGSSYEQYF.

The CDR3 DNA reads TGTGCCAGCAGCACAAACAGGGGTGCGAACACCGGGGAGCTGTTTTTT. Translation gives CASSTNRGANTGELFF. The chain carries TRBV5-4 and TRBJ2-2; TRBD1 matches 7 bases. Germline V gives CDR1 SGHNT, CDR2 YYREEE (reference sequence). J lost 0 bases, V lost 4 bases, and 6 bases had no gene match. CDR3 length: 16 amino acids. The full variable domain, its missing parts supplied by reference TRBV5-4 and TRBJ2-2, is ETGVTQSPTHLIKTRGQQVTLRCSSQSGHNTVSWYQQALGQGPQFIFQYYREEENGRGNFPPRFSGLQFPNYSSELNVNALELDDSALYLCASSTNRGANTGELFFGEGSRLTVL.

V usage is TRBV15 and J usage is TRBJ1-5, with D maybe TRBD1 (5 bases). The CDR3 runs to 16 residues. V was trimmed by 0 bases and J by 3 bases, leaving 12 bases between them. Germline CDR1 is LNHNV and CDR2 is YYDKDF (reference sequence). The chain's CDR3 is CATSREMGGANQPQHF. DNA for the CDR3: TGTGCCACCAGCAGAGAGATGGGCGGGGCCAATCAGCCCCAGCATTTT.

In DNA form, the CDR3 reads TGCAGCGTTGTAGGCAGGGGGAGGAACTATGGCTACACCTTC. Translated: CSVVGRGRNYGYTF. The chain has TRBV29-1 and TRBJ1-2; 7 positions agree with TRBD1. Germline-derived CDR1 and CDR2 are SQVTM and ANQGSEA. The CDR3 runs to 14 residues. The J segment lost 2 bases and the V segment lost 4 bases, leaving 7 bases of the junction unmatched.

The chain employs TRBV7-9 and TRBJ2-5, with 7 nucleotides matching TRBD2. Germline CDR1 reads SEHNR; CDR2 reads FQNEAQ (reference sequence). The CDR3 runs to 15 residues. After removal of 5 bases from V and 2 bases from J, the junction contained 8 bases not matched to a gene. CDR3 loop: CASSIAGVRQETQYF. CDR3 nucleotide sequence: TGTGCCAGCAGCATCGCGGGGGTGAGGCAAGAGACCCAGTACTTC. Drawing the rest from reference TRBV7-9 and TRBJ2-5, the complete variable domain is DTGVSQNPRHKITKRGQNVTFRCDPISEHNRLYWYRQTLGQGPEFLTYFQNEAQLEKSRLLSDRFSAERPKGSFSTLEIQRTEQGDSAMYLCASSIAGVRQETQYFGPGTRLLVL.

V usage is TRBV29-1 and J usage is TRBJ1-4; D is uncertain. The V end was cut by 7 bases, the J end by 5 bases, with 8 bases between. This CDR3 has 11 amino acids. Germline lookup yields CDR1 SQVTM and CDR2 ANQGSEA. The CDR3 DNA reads TGCAGCGGATCCAGGAATGAAAAACTGTTTTTT. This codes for CSGSRNEKLFF.

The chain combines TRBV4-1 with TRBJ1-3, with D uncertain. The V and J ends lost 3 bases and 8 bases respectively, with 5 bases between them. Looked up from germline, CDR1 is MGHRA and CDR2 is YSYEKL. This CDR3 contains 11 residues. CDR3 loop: CASSHRDTIYF. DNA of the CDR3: TGCGCCAGCAGCCATCGGGACACCATATATTTT.

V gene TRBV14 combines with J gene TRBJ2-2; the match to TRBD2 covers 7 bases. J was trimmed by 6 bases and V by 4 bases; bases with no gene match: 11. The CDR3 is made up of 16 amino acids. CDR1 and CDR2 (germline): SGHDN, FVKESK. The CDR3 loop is CASSPFVTSLAGELFF. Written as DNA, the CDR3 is TGTGCCAGCAGCCCTTTCGTGACTAGCTTGGCCGGGGAGCTGTTTTTT.

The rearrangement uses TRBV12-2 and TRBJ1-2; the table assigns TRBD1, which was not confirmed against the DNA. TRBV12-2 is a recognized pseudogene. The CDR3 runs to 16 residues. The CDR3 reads CASRLDRDRYNYGYTF. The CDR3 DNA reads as TGTGCAAGTCGCTTAGACCGGGACAGATATAACTATGGCTACACCTTC.

CDR3 sequence reads: CASSLGRQLAKNIQYF. The CDR3 nucleotides are TGTGCCAGCAGCTTAGGTCGACAGCTAGCCAAAAACATTCAGTACTTC. The chain joins TRBV7-9 to TRBJ2-4, with TRBD1 as a possible D gene (5 bases). Between the trimmed V and J ends, which lost 1 base and 0 bases, there was a span of 10 bases. This CDR3 is built from 16 residues. Germline assignment: CDR1 SEHNR and CDR2 FQNEAQ (reference sequence).

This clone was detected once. The CDR3 sequence: CASIQGEGGSNQPQHF. The DNA for the CDR3 is TGTGCCAGCATCCAAGGGGAAGGGGGAAGCAATCAGCCCCAGCATTTT. This chain connects TRBV28 to TRBJ1-5; D perhaps matches TRBD1 (6 bases). The CDR3 has 16 residues. CDR1 and CDR2 (germline): MDHEN, SYDVKM. The V end was cut by 7 bases, the J end by 1 base, with 17 bases between.

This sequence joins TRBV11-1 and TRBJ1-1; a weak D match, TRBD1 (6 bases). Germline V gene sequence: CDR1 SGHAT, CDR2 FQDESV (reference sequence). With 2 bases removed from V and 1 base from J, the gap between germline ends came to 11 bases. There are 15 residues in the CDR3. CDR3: CASSLSAQGNTEAFF. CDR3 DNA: TGTGCCAGCAGCTTATCTGCACAGGGGAACACTGAAGCTTTCTTT.

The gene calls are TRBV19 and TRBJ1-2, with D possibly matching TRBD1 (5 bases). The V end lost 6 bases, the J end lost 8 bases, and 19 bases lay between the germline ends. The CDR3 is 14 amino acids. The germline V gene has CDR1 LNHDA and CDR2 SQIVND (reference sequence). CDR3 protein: CASSIRQGRGGYTF. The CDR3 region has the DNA TGTGCCAGTAGCATTCGGCAGGGAAGAGGAGGCTACACCTTC.

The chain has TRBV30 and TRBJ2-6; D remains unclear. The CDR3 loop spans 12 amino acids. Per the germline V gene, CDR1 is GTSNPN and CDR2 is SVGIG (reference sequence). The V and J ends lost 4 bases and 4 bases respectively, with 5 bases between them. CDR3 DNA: TGTGCCTGGAACTCGGGGGCCAACGTCCTGACTTTC. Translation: CAWNSGANVLTF.

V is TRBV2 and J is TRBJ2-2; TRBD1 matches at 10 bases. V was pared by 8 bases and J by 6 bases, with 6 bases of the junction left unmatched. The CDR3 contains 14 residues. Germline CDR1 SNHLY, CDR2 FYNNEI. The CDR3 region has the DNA TGTGCCAGCCTGTCCGGGACAGGGGCCGGGGAGCTGTTTTTT. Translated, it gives CASLSGTGAGELFF.

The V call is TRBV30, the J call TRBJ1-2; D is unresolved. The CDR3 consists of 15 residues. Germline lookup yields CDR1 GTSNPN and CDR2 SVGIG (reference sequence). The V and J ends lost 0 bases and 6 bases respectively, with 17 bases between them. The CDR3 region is CAWSVGSSAADGYTF. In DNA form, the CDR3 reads TGTGCCTGGAGTGTAGGGAGTTCGGCAGCAGATGGCTACACCTTC.

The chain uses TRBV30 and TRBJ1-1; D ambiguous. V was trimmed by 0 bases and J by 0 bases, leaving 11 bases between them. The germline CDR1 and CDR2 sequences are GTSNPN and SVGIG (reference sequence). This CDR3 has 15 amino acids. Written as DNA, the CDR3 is TGTGCCTGGAGTGTACTATCATCCTTGAACACTGAAGCTTTCTTT. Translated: CAWSVLSSLNTEAFF.